These 10 T cell receptor beta chains came from one sample sequenced in a study of cytomegalovirus exposure and HLA in healthy donors. PCR amplification relied on 60 Vbeta primers (plus 13 Jbeta primers). Profiled with immunoSEQ multiplex PCR; TCRdb holds only in-frame clones, not every one. The data show about 120,000 clones, roughly 80% seen once. Sequenced input: PBMCs. Receptors were obtained from a male donor in good health and CMV-seronegative.

This chain connects TRBV25-1 to TRBJ1-1, with D maybe TRBD1 (6 bases). The CDR3 consists of 16 residues. CDR1 MGHDK and CDR2 SYGVNS come from the germline V gene. V lost 3 bases, J lost 3 bases, and 17 bases lay in between. The CDR3 loop reads CASSDRQARIDTEAFF. Written as DNA, the CDR3 is TGTGCCAGCAGTGACCGACAGGCCAGAATTGACACTGAAGCTTTCTTT.

The V and J genes are TRBV5-1 and TRBJ1-5; D remains ambiguous. This CDR3 is 14 amino acids long. V lost 0 bases and J 4 bases, leaving 8 bases between the germline ends. Looked up from germline, CDR1 is SGHRS and CDR2 is YFSETQ. In nucleotides, the CDR3 is TGCGCCAGCAGCTTGGGTCAGTTTAATCAGCCCCAGCATTTT. The encoded protein is CASSLGQFNQPQHF.

This clone was seen more than once but under ten times. V gene TRBV4-2 combines with J gene TRBJ1-1; D might be TRBD1 (5 bases). V was clipped by 0 bases and J by 1 base, with 6 bases between them. The germline V gene has CDR1 LGHNA and CDR2 YNFKEQ. The CDR3 sequence is 14 residues long. This CDR3 reads CASSQDRGNTEAFF. DNA of the CDR3: TGTGCCAGCAGCCAAGATAGGGGGAACACTGAAGCTTTCTTT.

This chain joins TRBV11-3 and TRBJ2-7, with D hard to call. V shed 0 bases and J shed 5 bases, with 2 bases lying between them. The CDR3 sequence is 11 residues long. Germline CDR1 SGHNT, CDR2 YENEEA. CDR3: CASSLDNEQYF. CDR3 nucleotide sequence: TGTGCCAGCAGCTTAGACAACGAGCAGTACTTC.

This chain links TRBV6-6 with TRBJ1-3; tentatively, D is TRBD1 (6 bases). Germline CDR1 reads MNHNY; CDR2 reads SVGAGI (reference sequence). CDR3 length equals 14 residues. Trimming removed 2 bases from V and 9 bases from J, with 14 bases in between. DNA of the CDR3: TGTGCCAGCAGTTACACCGGCATAGGGGGCACCATATATTTT. Translating gives CASSYTGIGGTIYF.

This chain connects TRBV5-3 to TRBJ1-2, with 7 bases lining up with TRBD1. TRBV5-3 counts as an open reading frame of uncertain function. The V gene end was trimmed by 5 bases and the J gene end by 3 bases; junction bases not matched to a gene: 4. CDR3 length: 13 amino acids. The CDR3 coding sequence is TGTGCCAGAAGTTCTCAGGGGGACTATGGCTACACCTTC. The encoded protein is CARSSQGDYGYTF.

The J gene is TRBJ2-3, the V gene TRBV7-2, with 10 bases matching TRBD2. The germline CDR1 and CDR2 sequences are SGHTA and FQGNSA. The CDR3 sequence is 17 residues long. The J segment lost 0 bases and the V segment lost 7 bases, leaving 10 bases of the junction unmatched. This CDR3 reads CASTPRAGGGSTDTQYF. The CDR3 DNA sequence: TGTGCCAGCACCCCGAGAGCGGGAGGGGGTAGCACAGATACGCAGTATTTT.

The rearrangement links TRBV18 to TRBJ1-1, with a tentative D call TRBD1 (6 bases). Trimming pared 0 bases from V and 4 bases from J, leaving 9 bases between. Per germline, CDR1 KGHSH and CDR2 LQKENI. The CDR3 is 14 residues long. The CDR3 DNA is TGTGCCAGCTCACCACCTATGGGGGCCACTGAAGCTTTCTTT. This encodes CASSPPMGATEAFF.

The chain couples TRBV5-5 to TRBJ1-1; D gene uncertain. This CDR3 comprises 11 residues. V shed 1 base and J shed 6 bases, with 4 bases lying between them. The germline V gene has CDR1 SGHKS and CDR2 YYEKEE (reference sequence). The CDR3 nucleotides read TGTGCCAGCAGCTTGTATCCTGAAGCTTTCTTT. Translated: CASSLYPEAFF.

This chain joins TRBV18 and TRBJ1-5; possibly TRBD1 for D (6 bases). CDR3 length: 20 residues. CDR1 is KGHSH and CDR2 is LQKENI in the germline V gene. V dropped 2 bases and J dropped 4 bases, with 27 bases sitting between them. This CDR3 reads CASSPTDSLRTVASNQPQHF. The CDR3 nucleotides read TGTGCCAGCTCACCAACGGACAGCCTTCGAACCGTCGCCAGTAATCAGCCCCAGCATTTT. The full variable domain, rest sourced from reference TRBV18 and TRBJ1-5, is NAGVMQNPRHLVRRRGQEARLRCSPMKGHSHVYWYRQLPEEGLKFMVYLQKENIIDESGMPKERFSAEFPKEGPSILRIQQVVRGDSAAYFCASSPTDSLRTVASNQPQHFGDGTRLSIL.